This TCR beta chain was identified in a study of blood T cell repertoires in COVID-19. Study-level background: T cells, B-cell-depleted T cells, or PBMCs provided the cDNA or gDNA that served as material.

The CDR3 spans 12 residues. CDR1 is MNHEY and CDR2 is SMNVEV in the germline V gene (reference sequence). V was cut by 4 bases and J by 4 bases, with 5 bases left in between. The data were produced by immunoSEQ multiplex PCR, yet TCRdb's version contains in-frame clones alone and is incomplete. This sample carries fewer than 350,000 clones, approximately 88% of them seen once, and the ten largest clones take over 4%. This study enrolled people aged roughly 18 to 89 from around 26 US geographic areas. This chain uses TRBV27 with TRBJ1-5; D unclear. The receptor's source is a man between 60 and 75 years old who had recovered from COVID-19. Sequencing was done on a sample of PBMCs or T cells enriched from blood (not recorded which). DNA of the CDR3: TGTGCCAGCAGTTCGGGTAATCAGCCCCAGCATTTT. Protein: CASSSGNQPQHF.